This is a list of T cell receptor beta chains from one sample in a study of CD8+CD57+ T cells in acquired aplastic anemia. TCRdb reprocessed the reads with MiXCR, giving one entry per CDR3 protein. The sample has 150,000 to 200,000 distinct CDR3 sequences; about 50% are singletons. The sequencing input was sorted CD4+, CD8+, or CD8+CD57+ T cells (not recorded which) from PBMCs. The source is a human donor with aplastic anemia. Both conserved end residues are part of each CDR3. The D gene is left open where the match is weak. Where a row states a size, it is once, few, many or the class of an expanded clone; other rows omit it.

CDR3aa,CDR3nt,d_gene,j_gene,v_gene,abundance
CASRPGLAGRGHEQFF,TGTGCCAGCAGACCAGGACTAGCGGGCCGTGGCCATGAGCAGTTCTTC,TRBD2,TRBJ2-1,TRBV7-2,many
CASRQTNTEAFF,TGTGCCAGCAGACAGACTAACACTGAAGCTTTCTTT,.,TRBJ1-1,TRBV25-1,many
CATSRDWGGVGETQYF,TGTGCCACCAGCAGAGATTGGGGGGGTGTTGGGGAGACCCAGTACTTC,TRBD2,TRBJ2-5,TRBV15,.
CATRESGFGRDTQYF,TGTGCCACCAGAGAATCAGGGTTCGGTAGAGATACGCAGTATTTT,.,TRBJ2-3,TRBV24-1,many
CASSGTGGASNQPQHF,TGCGCCAGCAGTGGGACAGGGGGCGCGTCCAATCAGCCCCAGCATTTT,TRBD1,TRBJ1-5,TRBV10-2,.
CASSLGAGQGQPQHF,TGTGCCAGCAGCCTCGGGGCAGGGCAGGGACAGCCCCAGCATTTT,.,TRBJ1-5,TRBV11-3,.
CASSSGQQETQYF,TGTGCCAGCAGCTCCGGACAGCAAGAGACCCAGTACTTC,.,TRBJ2-5,TRBV7-7,.
CAWYGYKLNSYEQYF,TGTGCCTGGTATGGGTATAAGCTAAACTCCTACGAGCAGTACTTC,.,TRBJ2-7,TRBV30,few
CATSDEGATDTQYF,TGTGCCACCAGTGATGAAGGGGCCACAGATACGCAGTATTTT,.,TRBJ2-3,TRBV24-1,.
CASSQDSGTVYEQYF,TGTGCCAGCAGCCAAGATTCCGGGACAGTTTACGAGCAGTACTTC,TRBD1,TRBJ2-7,TRBV4-2,.
CASSRGSYNEQFF,TGTGCCAGTAGTAGGGGCTCCTACAATGAGCAGTTCTTC,.,TRBJ2-1,TRBV19,.
CASSPGLAGAHRETQYF,TGTGCCAGCAGCCCTGGACTAGCGGGAGCCCACCGAGAGACCCAGTACTTC,TRBD2,TRBJ2-5,TRBV5-8,many
CAISEEGLSNQPQHF,TGTGCCATCAGTGAAGAGGGTTTGAGCAATCAGCCCCAGCATTTT,.,TRBJ1-5,TRBV10-3,once
CTSSSDPTYEQYF,TGTACCAGCAGCTCCGACCCCACCTACGAGCAGTACTTC,.,TRBJ2-7,TRBV7-8,many
CASSLGQGDTQYF,TGCGCCAGCAGCTTGGGACAGGGGGATACGCAGTATTTT,TRBD1,TRBJ2-3,TRBV5-1,.
CASSFVPGEQYF,TGTGCCAGCAGCTTCGTCCCGGGCGAGCAGTACTTC,.,TRBJ2-7,TRBV5-4,many